The sequence of this T cell receptor (beta chain) was determined in a study of T cell repertoires in aging, cancer and after chemotherapy. For the study at large: Glioblastoma patients receiving temozolomide-based therapy gave paired samples before and after chemotherapy.

A mixed TRB-A/B primer pool amplified rearranged TRB by multiplex touch-down PCR. A single record per CDR3 protein comes from TCRdb applying MiXCR to the multiplex PCR reads. The sample shows under 2,000 distinct CDR3 sequences, over 25% of them seen only once. Peripheral blood genomic DNA, not sorted cells or RNA, was the template. This receptor was obtained from a human donor with a solid tumor. Sequencing was carried out using blood.

The CDR3 spells CASSATGAVYYGYTF. The CDR3 DNA reads TGTGCCAGCAGTGCCACAGGGGCGGTTTATTATGGCTACACCTTC. The rearrangement links TRBV6-5 to TRBJ1-2; TRBD1 matches 7 bases. The CDR3 extends over 15 amino acids. V was clipped by 5 bases and J by 5 bases; unmatched bases: 11. Germline values: CDR1 MNHEY, CDR2 SVGAGI.